The rows below give T cell receptor beta chains drawn from one sample of a study of CD8 T cells in Susac syndrome. TCRdb re-analysed the immunoSEQ multiplex PCR reads in MiXCR, keeping a single row per CDR3 protein. Among 65,000 to 90,000 distinct CDR3 sequences listed, about 95% were seen once. Sequenced sample: CD8+ T cells from PBMCs. These receptor sequences come from a human donor with multiple sclerosis. Both conserved end residues are part of each CDR3. A D gene is named only where the DNA matches it firmly. Only some rows state a clone size, as once, few, many or a class for expanded clones.

v_call: TRBV2; d_call: .; j_call: TRBJ1-1; clone_size: .; cdr3_length: 16; cdr3_nt: TGTGCCAGCATTCCGAGGAGCAGGGCTTTGAACACTGAAGCTTTCTTT; cdr3_aa: CASIPRSRALNTEAFF
v_call: TRBV5-1; d_call: TRBD2; j_call: TRBJ2-3; clone_size: .; cdr3_length: 16; cdr3_nt: TGCGCCAGCAGCCACAGAAGCGGGGGGGCCGGAGATACGCAGTATTTT; cdr3_aa: CASSHRSGGAGDTQYF
v_call: TRBV13; d_call: .; j_call: TRBJ1-4; clone_size: .; cdr3_length: 15; cdr3_nt: TGTGCCAGCAGCTTAGGACCCGCAACTAATGAAAAACTGTTTTTT; cdr3_aa: CASSLGPATNEKLFF
v_call: TRBV7-9; d_call: .; j_call: TRBJ2-1; clone_size: .; cdr3_length: 13; cdr3_nt: TGTGCCAGCAGGGCTAGCGCTCTCAATGAGCAGTTCTTC; cdr3_aa: CASRASALNEQFF
v_call: TRBV7-2; d_call: .; j_call: TRBJ1-4; clone_size: .; cdr3_length: 14; cdr3_nt: TGTGCCAGCAGCTTCTGGTTGGAGGAGGAAAAACTGTTTTTT; cdr3_aa: CASSFWLEEEKLFF
v_call: TRBV2; d_call: .; j_call: TRBJ2-5; clone_size: .; cdr3_length: 16; cdr3_nt: TGTGCCAGCAGTGAGTTCACGAAGAGTTCGACCGAGACCCAGTACTTC; cdr3_aa: CASSEFTKSSTETQYF
v_call: TRBV19; d_call: .; j_call: TRBJ2-1; clone_size: few; cdr3_length: 12; cdr3_nt: TGTGCCAGTAGCCCGCCCTACAATGAGCAGTTCTTC; cdr3_aa: CASSPPYNEQFF
v_call: TRBV5-1; d_call: TRBD1; j_call: TRBJ2-1; clone_size: .; cdr3_length: 15; cdr3_nt: TGCGCCAGCAGCTTGGAGGGGGCGCGGTTCAATGAGCAGTTCTTC; cdr3_aa: CASSLEGARFNEQFF
v_call: TRBV29-1; d_call: TRBD1; j_call: TRBJ1-2; clone_size: .; cdr3_length: 13; cdr3_nt: TGCAGCGTTGAGGGACAGGGGGAATATGGCTACACCTTC; cdr3_aa: CSVEGQGEYGYTF
v_call: TRBV7-2; d_call: TRBD1; j_call: TRBJ1-2; clone_size: .; cdr3_length: 13; cdr3_nt: TGTGCCAGCCGGGGACAGGTTAACTATGGCTACACCTTC; cdr3_aa: CASRGQVNYGYTF
v_call: TRBV7-9; d_call: TRBD1; j_call: TRBJ1-1; clone_size: .; cdr3_length: 12; cdr3_nt: TGTGCCAGCAGCCCCTGGGACAGAGAAGCTTTCTTT; cdr3_aa: CASSPWDREAFF
v_call: TRBV6-2/TRBV6-3; d_call: .; j_call: TRBJ1-5; clone_size: .; cdr3_length: 14; cdr3_nt: TGTGCCAGCAGCTACGATACGAGCAATCAGCCCCAGCATTTT; cdr3_aa: CASSYDTSNQPQHF
v_call: TRBV15; d_call: .; j_call: TRBJ2-5; clone_size: .; cdr3_length: 14; cdr3_nt: TGTGCCACCACAAAGAGCGATATGGATGAGACCCAGTACTTC; cdr3_aa: CATTKSDMDETQYF
v_call: TRBV29-1; d_call: .; j_call: TRBJ2-1; clone_size: .; cdr3_length: 11; cdr3_nt: TGCAGCGTTGACCTCTACAATGAGCAGTTCTTC; cdr3_aa: CSVDLYNEQFF
v_call: TRBV12-5; d_call: .; j_call: TRBJ1-5; clone_size: .; cdr3_length: 16; cdr3_nt: TGTGCTAGTGGTTTGGTACTAGAAGGCGCGGTACAGCCCCAGCATTTT; cdr3_aa: CASGLVLEGAVQPQHF
v_call: TRBV19; d_call: TRBD2; j_call: TRBJ2-2; clone_size: .; cdr3_length: 14; cdr3_nt: TGTGCCAGTAGTAGCGGGAGTGTGAGCGGGGAGCTGTTTTTT; cdr3_aa: CASSSGSVSGELFF
v_call: TRBV19; d_call: .; j_call: TRBJ1-2; clone_size: .; cdr3_length: 13; cdr3_nt: TGTGCCAGTAGTCAAAGCGCTAACTATGGCTACACCTTC; cdr3_aa: CASSQSANYGYTF
v_call: TRBV9; d_call: .; j_call: TRBJ1-2; clone_size: .; cdr3_length: 14; cdr3_nt: TGTGCCAGCAGCCCTCTTGAGGACAACTATGGCTACACCTTC; cdr3_aa: CASSPLEDNYGYTF
v_call: TRBV4-2; d_call: .; j_call: TRBJ1-3; clone_size: once; cdr3_length: 14; cdr3_nt: TGTGCCAGCAGCCAGAGACAGGCTGGAAACACCATATATTTT; cdr3_aa: CASSQRQAGNTIYF
v_call: TRBV3-1; d_call: .; j_call: TRBJ2-5; clone_size: .; cdr3_length: 16; cdr3_nt: TGTGCCAGCAGCCAAGAATGGCCAGGGGCAGGGGAGACCCAGTACTTC; cdr3_aa: CASSQEWPGAGETQYF
v_call: TRBV18; d_call: .; j_call: TRBJ1-5; clone_size: .; cdr3_length: 15; cdr3_nt: TGTGCCAGCTCACCACCCGGGGGAGGCAATCAGCCCCAGCATTTT; cdr3_aa: CASSPPGGGNQPQHF
v_call: TRBV27; d_call: TRBD2; j_call: TRBJ2-3; clone_size: .; cdr3_length: 16; cdr3_nt: TGTGCCAGCAGTGTACTAGCGGGAGATGGCACAGATACGCAGTATTTT; cdr3_aa: CASSVLAGDGTDTQYF
v_call: TRBV29-1; d_call: .; j_call: TRBJ2-7; clone_size: .; cdr3_length: 12; cdr3_nt: TGCAGCGTTGGTCCCGAATCCTACGAGCAGTACTTC; cdr3_aa: CSVGPESYEQYF